This T cell receptor beta chain is drawn from a study of identical twins. Whole-study findings and limits: Zero-insertion analyses could be partly confounded by invariant MAIT and iNKT cells.

With V trimmed by 6 bases and J by 2 bases, 8 bases remained unmatched. This CDR3 comprises 15 residues. Germline assignment: CDR1 DFQATT and CDR2 SNEGSKA (reference sequence). Regarding this clonotype: What it recognizes is unknown.

TCRdb processed the 5' RACE reads anew with MiXCR; each CDR3 protein has one entry. The table lists around 1.7 million distinct CDR3 sequences, about 32% of them singletons. This sequence was found in a newborn girl in good health. The sample comprised cord blood. The chain links TRBV20-1 to TRBJ2-1, with 9 bases aligning to TRBD2. In nucleotides, the CDR3 is TGCAGTGCCTCTCCGGCTAGCGGGACCTACAATGAGCAGTTCTTC. Its protein is CSASPASGTYNEQFF.